The TCR beta chain under discussion was sequenced for a study of blood T cell repertoires in COVID-19. J was trimmed by 5 bases and V by 0 bases; bases with no gene match: 7. Germline V gene data show CDR1 as SGHRS and CDR2 as YFSETQ. The CDR3 has 15 residues. Profiling relied on immunoSEQ multiplex PCR, and the TCRdb table lists in-frame clones only, not all of them. Of 200,000 to 250,000 clones detected, around nine tenths appear once; the ten largest clones hold roughly 1.6%. The chain couples TRBV5-1 to TRBJ2-7, with 8 bases lining up with TRBD1. This clonotype was obtained from a woman aged 45-65 years who had recovered from COVID-19. Sequencing used PBMCs or T cells enriched from blood (not recorded which). CDR3 nucleotides: TGCGCCAGCAGCTTGGAAGGACAGGGTGTCGACGAGCAGTACTTC. Translation gives CASSLEGQGVDEQYF.